These T cell receptor beta chains were read from a single sample in a study of glioma-infiltrating T cells after dendritic cell vaccination. The repertoire was sequenced with immunoSEQ multiplex PCR; TCRdb's copy has only in-frame clones and lacks some. This table has 49,000 or so clones, 85% to 90% appearing once. The sequenced sample was blood, obtained before dendritic cell vaccination. These receptors were obtained from a human donor with glioblastoma. Both conserved end residues are part of each CDR3. Each record gives: clone size, J gene, V gene, D gene, CDR3 protein, CDR3 DNA. A D gene is named only where the DNA matches it firmly. The size entry is marked missing in some rows and otherwise reads once, few, many or a size class.

>.|TRBJ2-1|TRBV27|.
CASRRGPSYNEQFF
TGTGCCAGCAGGCGAGGGCCCTCCTACAATGAGCAGTTCTTC
>.|TRBJ2-7|TRBV19|TRBD1
CASRIAGGDEQYF
TGTGCCAGTAGGATAGCAGGGGGAGACGAGCAGTACTTC
>.|TRBJ2-3|TRBV5-1|TRBD1
CASSSDRGERDTQYF
TGCGCCAGCAGCTCAGACAGGGGGGAAAGGGATACGCAGTATTTT
>.|TRBJ1-1|TRBV5-4|.
CASSLAGGRIMNTEAFF
TGTGCCAGCAGCTTGGCGGGGGGCAGAATAATGAACACTGAAGCTTTCTTT
>.|TRBJ2-1|TRBV29-1|.
CSAYTSLPTYNEQFF
TGCAGCGCCTATACTAGCTTACCAACCTACAATGAGCAGTTCTTC
>.|TRBJ2-1|TRBV5-1|TRBD2
CASGGTSPGLGNEQFF
TGCGCCAGCGGCGGGACTAGTCCCGGACTCGGCAATGAGCAGTTCTTC
>once|TRBJ2-1|TRBV4-2|.
CASSQGLVEYNEQFF
TGTGCCAGCAGCCAAGGGCTAGTCGAGTACAATGAGCAGTTCTTC
>.|TRBJ1-2|TRBV5-1|TRBD1
CASSRAGGDGYTF
TGCGCCAGCAGCCGTGCAGGGGGCGATGGCTACACCTTC
>.|TRBJ2-2|TRBV13|TRBD2
CASSPIAGAMNTGELFF
TGTGCCAGCAGCCCAATAGCGGGAGCCATGAACACCGGGGAGCTGTTTTTT
>.|TRBJ2-1|TRBV18|TRBD2
CASSSGTSGINEQFF
TGTGCCAGCTCTTCGGGGACTAGCGGGATCAATGAGCAGTTCTTC
>.|TRBJ2-1|TRBV9|TRBD2
CASSAEFSGGLYNEQFF
TGTGCCAGCAGCGCAGAGTTTAGCGGGGGGCTGTACAATGAGCAGTTCTTC
>.|TRBJ1-1|TRBV4-1|.
CASSQRTSPNTEAFF
TGCGCCAGCAGCCAAAGGACTTCTCCGAACACTGAAGCTTTCTTT
>.|TRBJ1-4|TRBV7-6|.
CASSRGGYNEKLFF
TGTGCCAGCAGCCGAGGTGGCTATAATGAAAAACTGTTTTTT
>.|TRBJ2-2|TRBV9|.
CASSVEERMNTGELFF
TGTGCCAGCAGCGTAGAGGAGCGAATGAACACCGGGGAGCTGTTTTTT
>.|TRBJ2-5|TRBV27|.
CASSSEPHPGGIQETQYF
TGTGCCAGCAGTTCCGAGCCCCATCCTGGGGGGATCCAAGAGACCCAGTACTTC
>.|TRBJ2-3|TRBV6-1|TRBD1
CATESDRATDTQYF
TGTGCCACCGAGTCGGACAGGGCCACAGATACGCAGTATTTT
>.|TRBJ1-4|TRBV11-3|TRBD1
CASSFSPSGTAVEKLFF
TGTGCCAGCAGCTTTAGCCCATCCGGGACAGCCGTAGAAAAACTGTTTTTT
>.|TRBJ1-6|TRBV4-3|.
CASSYLQGNSPLHF
TGCGCCAGCAGCTATTTACAGGGTAATTCACCCCTCCACTTT
>.|TRBJ2-1|TRBV9|.
CASSVEGYKDEQFF
TGTGCCAGCAGCGTAGAGGGGTACAAGGATGAGCAGTTCTTC
>.|TRBJ1-6|TRBV4-3|TRBD1
CASSQDTGGYNSPLHF
TGCGCCAGCAGCCAAGATACAGGGGGCTATAATTCACCCCTCCACTTT
>.|TRBJ2-6|TRBV6-1|.
CASSDLVSGANVLTF
TGTGCCAGCAGTGATTTAGTCTCTGGGGCCAACGTCCTGACTTTC
>.|TRBJ1-5|TRBV30|TRBD1
CAWSSDRGYSNQPQHF
TGTGCCTGGAGTTCGGACAGGGGGTATAGCAATCAGCCCCAGCATTTT
>.|TRBJ2-3|TRBV5-6|TRBD2
CASSFPTAGGRADTQYF
TGTGCCAGCAGCTTCCCTACAGCGGGGGGGAGGGCAGATACGCAGTATTTT
>.|TRBJ2-5|TRBV14|TRBD1
CASSPGQGFGSQYF
TGTGCCAGCAGCCCGGGACAGGGGTTTGGGTCCCAGTACTTC
>.|TRBJ1-2|TRBV5-6|.
CASSLYTGFYGYTF
TGTGCCAGCAGCTTATACACCGGGTTCTATGGCTACACCTTC
>.|TRBJ1-1|TRBV7-9|.
CASSLFQGQIDTEAFF
TGTGCCAGCAGCTTATTTCAGGGGCAGATAGACACTGAAGCTTTCTTT
>once|TRBJ1-2|TRBV7-9|.
CASSPQGRQVGYTF
TGTGCCAGCAGCCCCCAGGGCCGGCAAGTCGGCTACACCTTC
>.|TRBJ1-4|TRBV2|.
CASSGEKKLFF
TGTGCCAGCAGTGGAGAAAAAAAACTGTTTTTT
>few|TRBJ2-7|TRBV7-2|TRBD1
CASSHQPDRAEQYF
TGTGCCAGCAGCCACCAACCGGACAGGGCCGAGCAGTACTTC
>.|TRBJ1-1|TRBV18|.
CASSPPAGRTEAFF
TGTGCCAGCTCACCACCGGCGGGGCGGACTGAAGCTTTCTTT
>.|TRBJ1-2|TRBV27|TRBD1
CASSFGQGDYYGYTF
TGTGCCAGCAGTTTTGGGCAGGGGGATTACTATGGCTACACCTTC
>.|TRBJ2-7|TRBV11-3|TRBD2
CASSFVGTSGRSAEQYF
TGTGCCAGCAGCTTTGTTGGGACTAGCGGGAGATCGGCCGAGCAGTACTTC
>.|TRBJ1-2|TRBV7-6|TRBD1
CASSLGDSIIYGYTF
TGTGCCAGCAGCTTAGGGGACAGTATTATCTATGGCTACACCTTC
>.|TRBJ2-3|TRBV2|TRBD1
CASSGQGADTQYF
TGTGCCAGCAGTGGACAGGGGGCAGATACGCAGTATTTT
>.|TRBJ2-7|TRBV30|TRBD1
CAWRQGAYEQYF
TGTGCCTGGCGGCAGGGGGCTTACGAGCAGTACTTC
>.|TRBJ1-5|TRBV6-1|.
CASKRGNQPQHF
TGTGCCAGCAAGAGGGGCAATCAGCCCCAGCATTTT
>once|TRBJ2-2|TRBV7-2|.
CASSLAARTNTGELFF
TGTGCCAGCAGCTTAGCCGCGCGCACGAACACCGGGGAGCTGTTTTTT
>.|TRBJ2-7|TRBV11-2|.
CASSPWAGGARSYEQYF
TGTGCCAGCAGCCCCTGGGCTGGGGGGGCGCGCTCCTACGAGCAGTACTTC
>.|TRBJ2-1|TRBV6-4|TRBD2
CASSEGSGGANEQFF
TGTGCCAGCAGTGAAGGAAGCGGGGGTGCCAATGAGCAGTTCTTC
>.|TRBJ2-1|TRBV5-1|TRBD2
CASSGLAGYEQFF
TGCGCCAGCAGCGGACTAGCGGGATACGAGCAGTTCTTC
>.|TRBJ1-1|TRBV10-1|TRBD1
CASSGGTGDMNTEAFF
TGCGCCAGCAGTGGAGGGACAGGAGACATGAACACTGAAGCTTTCTTT
>.|TRBJ2-7|TRBV28|TRBD2
CASIPLRGGYEQYF
TGTGCCAGCATTCCTCTCCGGGGGGGCTACGAGCAGTACTTC
>.|TRBJ1-6|TRBV27|TRBD1
CASSGNQGAAYNSPLHF
TGTGCCAGCAGTGGAAACCAGGGGGCGGCCTATAATTCACCCCTCCACTTT
>.|TRBJ2-7|TRBV7-9|TRBD2
CASSPLAVSYEQYF
TGTGCCAGCAGCCCCCTAGCGGTATCCTACGAGCAGTACTTC
>.|TRBJ2-7|TRBV7-2|.
CASSTGTNEQYF
TGTGCCAGCAGCACCGGGACAAACGAGCAGTACTTC
>.|TRBJ1-3|TRBV6-5|TRBD1
CASSPRGSANTIYF
TGTGCCAGCAGTCCCAGGGGGTCAGCGAACACCATATATTTT
>.|TRBJ1-1|TRBV29-1|.
CSVEDVKRRTEAFF
TGCAGCGTTGAAGATGTGAAACGGCGGACTGAAGCTTTCTTT
>large|TRBJ2-3|TRBV6-5|.
CASSPIQGYTDTQYF
TGTGCCAGCAGCCCGATACAGGGATACACAGATACGCAGTATTTT
>.|TRBJ1-1|TRBV6-5|.
CASGVVGTEAFF
TGTGCCAGCGGAGTGGTGGGCACTGAAGCTTTCTTT
>.|TRBJ2-1|TRBV7-9|.
CASSPRRGQSEQFF
TGTGCCAGCAGCCCAAGACGCGGGCAGTCTGAGCAGTTCTTC
>.|TRBJ2-1|TRBV30|.
CAWSDEGLEREQFF
TGTGCCTGGAGTGACGAAGGACTGGAGCGTGAGCAGTTCTTC
>.|TRBJ1-1|TRBV19|TRBD1
CASQQGWNTEAFF
TGTGCCAGTCAACAGGGGTGGAACACTGAAGCTTTCTTT
>.|TRBJ2-7|TRBV11-2|.
CASSHSGSGRSYEQYF
TGTGCCAGCAGCCACTCTGGCAGCGGCCGCTCCTACGAGCAGTACTTC
>once|TRBJ2-4|TRBV18|.
CASSPGAIGNIQYF
TGTGCCAGCTCACCAGGGGCGATAGGAAACATTCAGTACTTC
>.|TRBJ2-2|TRBV6-4|.
CASSEEGLTGELFF
TGTGCCAGCAGTGAGGAGGGGCTCACCGGGGAGCTGTTTTTT
>once|TRBJ1-1|TRBV6-5|TRBD1
CASSQTTGEAFF
TGTGCCAGCAGTCAAACGACAGGGGAAGCTTTCTTT
>.|TRBJ2-2|TRBV29-1|TRBD2
CSVSGGPNTGELFF
TGCAGCGTTAGCGGGGGGCCCAACACCGGGGAGCTGTTTTTT
>.|TRBJ2-7|TRBV29-1|TRBD1
CSVVDRGQNEQYF
TGCAGCGTGGTGGACAGGGGGCAAAACGAGCAGTACTTC
>.|TRBJ2-5|TRBV9|TRBD2
CASRKRESRETQYF
TGTGCCAGCAGAAAGCGGGAGTCAAGGGAGACCCAGTACTTC
>.|TRBJ2-3|TRBV6-4|TRBD1
CASSDGQGFSDTQYF
TGTGCCAGCAGTGACGGACAGGGATTTTCAGATACGCAGTATTTT